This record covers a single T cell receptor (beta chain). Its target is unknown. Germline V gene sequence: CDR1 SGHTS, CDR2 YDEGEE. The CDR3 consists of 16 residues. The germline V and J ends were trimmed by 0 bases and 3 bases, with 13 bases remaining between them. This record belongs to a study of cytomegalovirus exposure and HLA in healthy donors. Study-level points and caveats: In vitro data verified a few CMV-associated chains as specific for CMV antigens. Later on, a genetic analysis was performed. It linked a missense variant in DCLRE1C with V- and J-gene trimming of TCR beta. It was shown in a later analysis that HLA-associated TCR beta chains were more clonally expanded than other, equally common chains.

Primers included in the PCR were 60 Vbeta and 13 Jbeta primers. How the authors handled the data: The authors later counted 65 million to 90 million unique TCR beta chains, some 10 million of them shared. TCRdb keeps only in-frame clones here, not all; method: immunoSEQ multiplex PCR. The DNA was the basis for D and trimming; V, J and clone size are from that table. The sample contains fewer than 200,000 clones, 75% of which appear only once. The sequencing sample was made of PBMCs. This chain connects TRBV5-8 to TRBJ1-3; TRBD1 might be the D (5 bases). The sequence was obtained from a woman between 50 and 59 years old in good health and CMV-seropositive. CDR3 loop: CASSLDGRALGNTIYF. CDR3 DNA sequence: TGTGCCAGCAGCTTGGACGGCAGGGCCCTTGGAAACACCATATATTTT.